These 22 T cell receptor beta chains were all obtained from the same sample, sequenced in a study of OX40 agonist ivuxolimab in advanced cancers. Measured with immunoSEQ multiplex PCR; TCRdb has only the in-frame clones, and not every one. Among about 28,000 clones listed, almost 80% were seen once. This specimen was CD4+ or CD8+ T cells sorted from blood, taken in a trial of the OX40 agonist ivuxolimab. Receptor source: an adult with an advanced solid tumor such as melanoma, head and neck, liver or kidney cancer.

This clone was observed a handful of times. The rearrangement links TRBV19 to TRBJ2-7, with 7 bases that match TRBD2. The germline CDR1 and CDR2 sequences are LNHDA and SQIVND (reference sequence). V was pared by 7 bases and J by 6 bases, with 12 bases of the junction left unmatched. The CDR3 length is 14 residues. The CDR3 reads CASNPGGLIAEQYF. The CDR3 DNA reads TGTGCCAGTAACCCCGGGGGGTTGATTGCCGAGCAGTACTTC.

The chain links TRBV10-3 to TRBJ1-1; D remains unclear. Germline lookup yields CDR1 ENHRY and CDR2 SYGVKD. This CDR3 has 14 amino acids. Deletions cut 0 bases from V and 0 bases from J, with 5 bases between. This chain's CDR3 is CAISESAVNTEAFF. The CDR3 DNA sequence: TGTGCCATCAGTGAGTCGGCGGTGAACACTGAAGCTTTCTTT.

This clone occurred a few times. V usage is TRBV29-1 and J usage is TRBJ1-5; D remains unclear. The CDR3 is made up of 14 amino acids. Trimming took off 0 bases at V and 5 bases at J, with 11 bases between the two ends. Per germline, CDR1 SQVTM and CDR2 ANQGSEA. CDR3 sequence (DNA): TGCAGCGTTGAAGATCGACACCATTATCAGCCCCAGCATTTT. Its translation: CSVEDRHHYQPQHF.

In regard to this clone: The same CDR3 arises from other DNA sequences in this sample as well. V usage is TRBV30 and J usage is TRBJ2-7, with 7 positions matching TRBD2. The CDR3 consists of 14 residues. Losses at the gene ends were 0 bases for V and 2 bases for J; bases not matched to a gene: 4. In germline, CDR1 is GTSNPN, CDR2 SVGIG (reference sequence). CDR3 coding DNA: TGTGCCTGGAGTGTCGGGGGGAGCACCTACGAGCAGTACTTC. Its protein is CAWSVGGSTYEQYF. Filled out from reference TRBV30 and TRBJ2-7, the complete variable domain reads SQTIHQWPATLVQPVGSPLSLECTVEGTSNPNLYWYRQAAGRGLQLLFYSVGIGQISSEVPQNLSASRPQDRQFILSSKKLLLSDSGFYLCAWSVGGSTYEQYFGPGTRLTVT.

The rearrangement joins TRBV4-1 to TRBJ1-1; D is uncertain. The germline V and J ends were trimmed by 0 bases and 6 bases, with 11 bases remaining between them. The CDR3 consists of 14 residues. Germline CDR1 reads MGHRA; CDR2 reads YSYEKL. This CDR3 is CASSQEPGVPEAFF. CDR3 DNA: TGCGCCAGCAGCCAAGAGCCGGGAGTCCCTGAAGCTTTCTTT.

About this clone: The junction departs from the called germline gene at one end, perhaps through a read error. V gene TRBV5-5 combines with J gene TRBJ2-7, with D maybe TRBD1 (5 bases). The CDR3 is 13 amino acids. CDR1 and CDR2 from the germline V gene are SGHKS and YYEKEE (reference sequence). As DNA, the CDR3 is TGTGCCAGCAGTTTGGACACGACCTACGAGCAGTACTTC. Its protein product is CASSLDTTYEQYF. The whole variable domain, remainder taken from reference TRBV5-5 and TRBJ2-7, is DAGVTQSPTHLIKTRGQQVTLRCSPISGHKSVSWYQQVLGQGPQFIFQYYEKEERGRGNFPDRFSARQFPNYSSELNVNALLLGDSALYLCASSLDTTYEQYFGPGTRLTVT.

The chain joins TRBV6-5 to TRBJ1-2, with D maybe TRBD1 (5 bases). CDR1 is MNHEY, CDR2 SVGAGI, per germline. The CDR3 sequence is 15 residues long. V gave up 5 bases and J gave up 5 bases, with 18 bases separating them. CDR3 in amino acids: CASSGRGGGGYGYTF. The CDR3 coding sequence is TGTGCCAGCAGTGGGAGGGGAGGTGGGGGATATGGCTACACCTTC.

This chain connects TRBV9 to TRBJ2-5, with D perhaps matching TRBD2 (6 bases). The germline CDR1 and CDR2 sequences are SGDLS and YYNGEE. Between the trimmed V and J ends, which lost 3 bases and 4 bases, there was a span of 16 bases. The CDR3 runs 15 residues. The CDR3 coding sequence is TGTGCCAGCAGCGGCCGAGGGACTCTCGGAGAGACCCAGTACTTC. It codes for CASSGRGTLGETQYF.

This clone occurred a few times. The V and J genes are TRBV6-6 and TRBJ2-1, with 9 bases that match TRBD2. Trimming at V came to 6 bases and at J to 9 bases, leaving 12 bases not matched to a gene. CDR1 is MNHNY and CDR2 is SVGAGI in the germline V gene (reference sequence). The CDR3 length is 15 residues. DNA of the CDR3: TGTGCCAGCAGCCAGGTGGCGGGGGGGACCGGTGAGCAGTTCTTC. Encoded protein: CASSQVAGGTGEQFF.

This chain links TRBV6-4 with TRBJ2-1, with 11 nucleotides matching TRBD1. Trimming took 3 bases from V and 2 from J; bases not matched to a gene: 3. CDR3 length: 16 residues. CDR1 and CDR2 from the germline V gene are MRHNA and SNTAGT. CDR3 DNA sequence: TGTGCCAGCAGTGAAGGGACAGGGGGACCCTACAATGAGCAGTTCTTC. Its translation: CASSEGTGGPYNEQFF.

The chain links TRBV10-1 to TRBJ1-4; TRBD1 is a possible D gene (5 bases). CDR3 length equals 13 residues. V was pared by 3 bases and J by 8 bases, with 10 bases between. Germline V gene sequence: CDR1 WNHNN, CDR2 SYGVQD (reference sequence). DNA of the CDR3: TGCGCCAGCAGTGAAAGGGACCAGGAAAAACTGTTTTTT. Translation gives CASSERDQEKLFF.

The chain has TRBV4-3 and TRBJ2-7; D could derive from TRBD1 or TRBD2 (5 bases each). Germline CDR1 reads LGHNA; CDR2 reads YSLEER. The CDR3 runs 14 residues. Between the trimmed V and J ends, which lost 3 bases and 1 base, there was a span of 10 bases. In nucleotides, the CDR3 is TGCGCCAGCAGCCATGTGGGACCTTCCTACGAGCAGTACTTC. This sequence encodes CASSHVGPSYEQYF.

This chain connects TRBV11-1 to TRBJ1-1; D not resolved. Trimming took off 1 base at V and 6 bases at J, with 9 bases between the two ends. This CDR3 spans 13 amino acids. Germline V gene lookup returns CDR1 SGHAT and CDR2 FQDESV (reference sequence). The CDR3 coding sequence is TGTGCCAGCAGCTTAGGCACGGCCTCTGAAGCTTTCTTT. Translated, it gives CASSLGTASEAFF.

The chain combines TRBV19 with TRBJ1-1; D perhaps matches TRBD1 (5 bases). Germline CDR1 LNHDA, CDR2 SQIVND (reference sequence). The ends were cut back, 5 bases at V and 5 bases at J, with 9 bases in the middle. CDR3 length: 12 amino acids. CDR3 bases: TGTGCCAGTAGTTCAGGGTTTACTGAAGCTTTCTTT. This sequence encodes CASSSGFTEAFF.

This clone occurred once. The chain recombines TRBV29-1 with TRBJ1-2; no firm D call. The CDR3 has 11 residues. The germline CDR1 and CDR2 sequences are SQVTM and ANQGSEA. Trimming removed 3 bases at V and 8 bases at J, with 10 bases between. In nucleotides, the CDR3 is TGCAGCGTTGACCTAGTAGCCGGCTACACCTTC. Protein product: CSVDLVAGYTF.

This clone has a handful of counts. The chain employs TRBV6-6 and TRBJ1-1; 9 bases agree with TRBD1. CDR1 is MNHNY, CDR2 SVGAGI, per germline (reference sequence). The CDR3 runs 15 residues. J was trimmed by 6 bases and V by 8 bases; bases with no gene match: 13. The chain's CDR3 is CASGLIQGALSEAFF. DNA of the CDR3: TGTGCCAGCGGATTAATACAGGGGGCGCTTTCTGAAGCTTTCTTT.

The CDR3 reads CASSLGWTGELFF. The CDR3 DNA sequence: TGTGCCAGCAGCCTGGGTTGGACCGGGGAGCTGTTTTTT. V usage is TRBV5-8 and J usage is TRBJ2-2, with D unclear. The germline V and J ends were trimmed by 4 bases and 5 bases, with 9 bases remaining between them. The V gene's germline CDR1 is SGHTS and CDR2 YDEGEE. The CDR3 is 13 residues long.

This CDR3 reads CASSLGDGGGAAFF. CDR3 nucleotides: TGTGCCAGCAGCTTAGGAGATGGCGGGGGGGCGGCGTTCTTC. The V and J genes are TRBV7-2 and TRBJ2-1, with 9 bases matching TRBD2. The CDR3 contains 14 residues. V dropped 1 base and J dropped 15; count of bases not matched to a gene: 10. Germline assignment: CDR1 SGHTA and CDR2 FQGNSA.

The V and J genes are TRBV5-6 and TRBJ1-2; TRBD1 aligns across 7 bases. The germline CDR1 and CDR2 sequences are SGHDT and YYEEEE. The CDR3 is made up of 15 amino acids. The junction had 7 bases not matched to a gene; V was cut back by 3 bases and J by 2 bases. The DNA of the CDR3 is TGTGCCAGCAGCTCAGGGGGGTTCTCCAACTATGGCTACACCTTC. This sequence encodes CASSSGGFSNYGYTF.

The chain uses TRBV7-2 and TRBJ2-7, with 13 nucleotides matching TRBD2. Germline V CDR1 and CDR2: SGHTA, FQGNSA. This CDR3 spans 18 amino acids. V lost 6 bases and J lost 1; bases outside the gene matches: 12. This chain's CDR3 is CASSSTTSGGPRSYEQYF. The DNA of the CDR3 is TGTGCCAGCAGTTCGACGACTAGCGGGGGGCCAAGATCCTACGAGCAGTACTTC.

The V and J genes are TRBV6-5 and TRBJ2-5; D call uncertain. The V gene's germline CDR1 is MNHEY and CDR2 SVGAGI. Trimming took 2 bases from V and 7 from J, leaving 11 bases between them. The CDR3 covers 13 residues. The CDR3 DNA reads TGTGCCAGCAGTTACGGGTTGGACCGGACCCAGTACTTC. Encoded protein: CASSYGLDRTQYF.

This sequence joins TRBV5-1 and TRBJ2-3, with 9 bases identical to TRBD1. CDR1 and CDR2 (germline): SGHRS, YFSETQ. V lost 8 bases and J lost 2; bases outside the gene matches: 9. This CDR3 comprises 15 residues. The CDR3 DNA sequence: TGCGCCAGTCGGGTGAACAGGGGGCCCACAGATACGCAGTATTTT. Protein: CASRVNRGPTDTQYF.